This TCR beta chain comes out of a study of blood T cell repertoires in COVID-19. Study details: T cells, B-cell-depleted T cells, or PBMCs provided the cDNA or gDNA that served as material.

Trimming cost V 4 bases and J 6 bases; bases outside gene matches: 7. CDR3 size: 14 residues. The germline gives CDR1 LGHDT, CDR2 YNNKEL (reference sequence). Authors' data handling: The assay estimated nucleated cells by amplifying reference gene primers. Using immunoSEQ multiplex PCR, the repertoire was profiled, and TCRdb retains in-frame clones only, with some absent. V, J and clone size were drawn from that table, and D and trimming were deduced from the DNA. The sample lists 300,000 to 400,000 clones, 88% seen once, with more than 0.95% in the top ten. Two negative PCRs, clearance, or symptom resolution characterized the recovered Cohort 3 donors.

Specimen: PBMCs or T cells enriched from blood (not recorded which). This TCR was sampled from a woman between 18 and 29 years old who had recovered from COVID-19. J is TRBJ2-3 and V is TRBV3-1 (or the pseudogene TRBV3-2); the match to TRBD2 covers 7 bases. This CDR3 is CASSLLAVGDTQYF. CDR3 DNA: TGTGCCAGCAGCCTCCTAGCGGTCGGGGATACGCAGTATTTT.